Following are 16 T cell receptor beta chains from one sample sequenced in a study of cytomegalovirus exposure and HLA in healthy donors (dated by TCRdb to 2016 to 2017). Library construction relied on the immunoSEQ multiplex PCR assay. A mixture of 60 forward primers for TCR Vbeta segments and 13 reverse primers for TCR Jbeta segments was used in the multiplex PCR. The clones in this table, taken by TCRdb from immuneACCESS, are in-frame only. Not every clone is retained; where verified, under half of the shortfall comes from an unresolved V gene, and the cause of the rest is unknown. Within this sample are approximately 38,000 clones, with 66% of them counted one time only. The ten biggest clones cover 18% of the sample. Sequenced material: PBMCs. All receptors come from a man between 45 and 60 years old in good health and CMV-seropositive.

This clone has only a few counts. The chain has TRBV6-5 and TRBJ1-1; 7 bases line up with TRBD1. The CDR3 covers 13 residues. Trimming took 5 bases from V and 6 from J; bases not matched to a gene: 6. The germline V gene has CDR1 MNHEY and CDR2 SVGAGI. In nucleotides, the CDR3 is TGTGCCAGCAGTCAGGACAGGATGGCTGAAGCTTTCTTT. Residues: CASSQDRMAEAFF.

The J gene is TRBJ1-2, the V gene TRBV28; D uncertain. The germline V and J ends were trimmed by 6 bases and 5 bases, with 10 bases remaining between them. The CDR3 sequence is 12 residues long. CDR1 MDHEN and CDR2 SYDVKM come from the germline V gene. The CDR3 reads CASRYRTYGYTF. DNA for the CDR3: TGTGCCAGCAGGTACCGGACTTATGGCTACACCTTC.

This clone was counted once. The V and J genes are TRBV4-3 and TRBJ2-2, with D possibly TRBD1 on 5 matching bases. The CDR3 spans 15 residues. Germline values: CDR1 LGHNA, CDR2 YSLEER. Trimming took off 0 bases at V and 5 bases at J, with 10 bases between the two ends. CDR3 residues: CASSQDDRLTGELFF. CDR3 nucleotide sequence: TGCGCCAGCAGCCAAGATGACAGATTAACCGGGGAGCTGTTTTTT.

This sequence joins TRBV7-2 and TRBJ2-2; TRBD2 matches at 13 bases. There are 15 residues in the CDR3. Germline CDR1 reads SGHTA; CDR2 reads FQGNSA. V shed 3 bases, J shed 6 bases, and the junction held 1 base outside the gene matches. CDR3 nucleotides: TGTGCCAGCAGCTTCACTAGCGGGGGGGCCGGGGAGCTGTTTTTT. This translates into CASSFTSGGAGELFF.

The rearrangement joins TRBV6-1 to TRBJ1-5; tentative D call: TRBD1 (6 bases). Germline assignment: CDR1 MNHNS and CDR2 SASEGT. The CDR3 is 13 amino acids. Trimming stripped 7 bases from V and 4 bases from J, with 11 bases between. As DNA, the CDR3 is TGTGCCAGCACCGGACAGAAGAATCAGCCCCAGCATTTT. Residues: CASTGQKNQPQHF.

This sequence joins TRBV28 and TRBJ1-5; 10 bases align to TRBD1. The CDR3 is 14 residues long. V shed 8 bases, J shed 4 bases, and the junction held 5 bases outside the gene matches. In germline, CDR1 is MDHEN, CDR2 SYDVKM. The CDR3 coding sequence is TGTGCCAGCCGAGGGACAGGGGAAAATCAGCCCCAGCATTTT. Its translation: CASRGTGENQPQHF. The full variable domain, with the rest looked up from reference TRBV28 and TRBJ1-5, is DVKVTQSSRYLVKRTGEKVFLECVQDMDHENMFWYRQDPGLGLRLIYFSYDVKMKEKGDIPEGYSVSREKKERFSLILESASTNQTSMYLCASRGTGENQPQHFGDGTRLSIL.

The gene calls are TRBV7-2 and TRBJ1-2; 7 bases agree with TRBD1. Losses at the gene ends were 5 bases for V and 7 bases for J; bases not matched to a gene: 13. Germline CDR1 SGHTA, CDR2 FQGNSA. This CDR3 comprises 15 residues. As DNA, the CDR3 is TGTGCCAGCAGCGCTTCGGGGCGACAGGGAGCTGGCTACACCTTC. This codes for CASSASGRQGAGYTF.

CDR3 residues: CASSLAGGRTDTQYF. CDR3 sequence (DNA): TGTGCCAGCAGTTTAGCCGGGGGGAGGACAGATACGCAGTATTTT. J is TRBJ2-3 and V is TRBV28; 7 bases are shared with TRBD2. CDR1 is MDHEN, CDR2 SYDVKM, per germline. The V and J ends lost 2 bases and 3 bases, in that order; junction bases with no gene match: 5. CDR3 length: 15 residues.

The chain employs TRBV4-3 and TRBJ1-2, with 9 bases identical to TRBD1. Per the germline V gene, CDR1 is LGHNA and CDR2 is YSLEER. The trim removed 3 bases at V and 5 bases at J, leaving 10 bases unmatched. The CDR3 totals 16 residues. The CDR3 spells CASSQGGGTGPYGYTF. As DNA, the CDR3 is TGCGCCAGCAGCCAGGGGGGTGGGACAGGGCCTTATGGCTACACCTTC.

V and J are TRBV6-5 and TRBJ1-2, with a possible D match to TRBD1 (5 bases). Trimming left V 2 bases short and J 6 bases short, with 7 bases between. This CDR3 is 12 amino acids long. Germline V gene sequence: CDR1 MNHEY, CDR2 SVGAGI. CDR3: CASSYGGNGYTF. The CDR3 DNA reads TGTGCCAGCAGTTACGGGGGGAATGGCTACACCTTC.

The V gene is TRBV27, the J gene TRBJ1-5, with a tentative D call TRBD1 (6 bases). Germline CDR1 MNHEY, CDR2 SMNVEV (reference sequence). CDR3 length: 14 residues. V was pared by 10 bases and J by 0 bases, with 13 bases between. CDR3: CATSRQDSNQPQHF. DNA for the CDR3: TGTGCCACCTCGAGACAGGATAGCAATCAGCCCCAGCATTTT.

This rearrangement joins TRBV7-7 to TRBJ2-1; 8 bases match TRBD1. V trimming: 5 bases; J trimming: 4 bases; junction bases outside the gene matches: 7. Germline V gene lookup returns CDR1 SSHAT and CDR2 FNYEAQ (reference sequence). The CDR3 is made up of 15 amino acids. CDR3 nucleotide sequence: TGTGCCAGCAGCCCTCCAGGGGGCCCGTACAATGAGCAGTTCTTC. This translates into CASSPPGGPYNEQFF.

V usage is TRBV5-6 and J usage is TRBJ1-5, with TRBD1 as a possible D gene (5 bases). V lost 4 bases to trimming and J lost 0 bases, with 14 bases between them. The CDR3 has 16 amino acids. Germline CDR1 reads SGHDT; CDR2 reads YYEEEE. The CDR3 loop reads CASSTRQSHSNQPQHF. DNA of the CDR3: TGTGCCAGCAGCACCCGACAGTCCCATAGCAATCAGCCCCAGCATTTT.

The CDR3 is CASSISVTGGTEAFF. The CDR3 region has the DNA TGTGCCAGTAGTATTAGTGTGACAGGGGGCACTGAAGCTTTCTTT. The V and J genes are TRBV19 and TRBJ1-1, with 9 bases identical to TRBD1. The CDR3 has 15 amino acids. CDR1 is LNHDA, CDR2 SQIVND, per germline (reference sequence). J lost 4 bases, V lost 3 bases, and 6 bases had no gene match.

J is TRBJ2-4 and V is TRBV5-1; 8 nucleotides line up with TRBD2. CDR1 is SGHRS, CDR2 YFSETQ, per germline. J gave up 0 bases and V 0 bases, and 14 bases lay outside the gene matches. This CDR3 is built from 20 residues. CDR3 bases: TGCGCCAGCAGCTTGGGTTCGTATCGGGAGGGGATAGGAGCCAAAAACATTCAGTACTTC. Translation: CASSLGSYREGIGAKNIQYF.

The V call is TRBV7-6, the J call TRBJ2-5; possibly TRBD2 for D (6 bases). Trimming pared 10 bases from V and 5 bases from J, leaving 23 bases between. The CDR3 consists of 15 residues. Germline assignment: CDR1 SGHVS and CDR2 FNYEAQ. The CDR3 nucleotides read TGTGCCACATCATCCGGGACTGGAAATGGGGAGACCCAGTACTTC. As protein: CATSSGTGNGETQYF.